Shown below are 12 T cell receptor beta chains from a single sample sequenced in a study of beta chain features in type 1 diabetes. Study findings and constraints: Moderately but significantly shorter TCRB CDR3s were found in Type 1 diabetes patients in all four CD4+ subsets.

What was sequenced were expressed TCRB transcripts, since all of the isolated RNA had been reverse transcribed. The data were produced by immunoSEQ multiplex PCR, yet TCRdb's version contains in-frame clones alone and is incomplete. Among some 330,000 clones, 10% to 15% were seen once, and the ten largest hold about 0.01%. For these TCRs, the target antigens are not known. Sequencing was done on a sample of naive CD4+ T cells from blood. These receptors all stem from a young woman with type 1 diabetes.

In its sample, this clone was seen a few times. The CDR3 coding sequence is TGCAGCGTTGAAGATTCGACAGGCCCCTACGAGCAGTACTTC. Protein sequence: CSVEDSTGPYEQYF. The chain couples TRBV29-1 to TRBJ2-7, with a tentative D call TRBD1 (6 bases). There are 14 residues in the CDR3. Deletions cut 0 bases from V and 2 bases from J, with 11 bases between. Per the germline V gene, CDR1 is SQVTM and CDR2 is ANQGSEA.

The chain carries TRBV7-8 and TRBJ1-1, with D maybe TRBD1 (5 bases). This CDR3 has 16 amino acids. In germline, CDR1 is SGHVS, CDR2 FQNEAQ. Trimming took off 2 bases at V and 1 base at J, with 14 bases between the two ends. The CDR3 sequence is CASSLRQGGWNTEAFF. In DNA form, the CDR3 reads TGTGCCAGCAGCTTAAGGCAGGGTGGTTGGAACACTGAAGCTTTCTTT.

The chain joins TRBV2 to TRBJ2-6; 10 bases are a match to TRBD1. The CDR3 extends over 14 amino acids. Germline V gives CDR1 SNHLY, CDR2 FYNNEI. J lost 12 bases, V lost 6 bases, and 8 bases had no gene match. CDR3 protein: CASSGTGVSGVLTF. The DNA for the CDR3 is TGTGCCAGCAGCGGGACAGGGGTGTCGGGCGTCCTGACTTTC.

The CDR3 sequence is CASRGLEETQYF. CDR3 coding DNA: TGTGCCAGCAGGGGACTAGAAGAGACCCAGTACTTC. The chain recombines TRBV25-1 with TRBJ2-5, with 8 bases lining up with TRBD2. After removal of 6 bases from V and 3 bases from J, the junction contained 0 bases not matched to a gene. The CDR3 sequence is 12 residues long. CDR1 and CDR2 (germline): MGHDK, SYGVNS. The whole variable domain, filled in from reference TRBV25-1 and TRBJ2-5, reads EADIYQTPRYLVIGTGKKITLECSQTMGHDKMYWYQQDPGMELHLIHYSYGVNSTEKGDLSSESTVSRIRTEHFPLTLESARPSHTSQYLCASRGLEETQYFGPGTRLLVL.

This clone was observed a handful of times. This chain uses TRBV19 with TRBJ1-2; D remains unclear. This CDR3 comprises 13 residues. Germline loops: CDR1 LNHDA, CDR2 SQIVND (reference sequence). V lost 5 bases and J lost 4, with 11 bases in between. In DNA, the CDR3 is TGTGCCAGTAGTCCCAGCCGGGGCTATGGCTACACCTTC. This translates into CASSPSRGYGYTF.

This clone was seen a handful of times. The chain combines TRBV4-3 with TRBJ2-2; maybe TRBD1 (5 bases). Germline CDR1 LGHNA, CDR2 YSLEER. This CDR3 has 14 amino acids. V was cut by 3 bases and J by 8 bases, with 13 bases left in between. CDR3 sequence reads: CASSHIGQTGELFF. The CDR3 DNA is TGCGCCAGCAGCCACATTGGACAAACTGGGGAGCTGTTTTTT.

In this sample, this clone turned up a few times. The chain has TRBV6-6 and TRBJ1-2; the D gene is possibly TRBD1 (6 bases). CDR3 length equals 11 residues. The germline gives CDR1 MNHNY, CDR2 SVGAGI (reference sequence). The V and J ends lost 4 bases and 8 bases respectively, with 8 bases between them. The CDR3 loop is CASSWGQGYTF. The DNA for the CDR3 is TGTGCCAGCAGTTGGGGGCAGGGCTACACCTTC.

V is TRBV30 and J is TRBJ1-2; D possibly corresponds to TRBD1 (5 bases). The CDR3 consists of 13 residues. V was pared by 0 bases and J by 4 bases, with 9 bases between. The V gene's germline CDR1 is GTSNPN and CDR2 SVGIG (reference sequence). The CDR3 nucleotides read TGTGCCTGGAGTGTTTCGACAGTCTATGGCTACACCTTC. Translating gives CAWSVSTVYGYTF. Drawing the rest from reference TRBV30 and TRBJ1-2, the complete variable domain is SQTIHQWPATLVQPVGSPLSLECTVEGTSNPNLYWYRQAAGRGLQLLFYSVGIGQISSEVPQNLSASRPQDRQFILSSKKLLLSDSGFYLCAWSVSTVYGYTFGSGTRLTVV.

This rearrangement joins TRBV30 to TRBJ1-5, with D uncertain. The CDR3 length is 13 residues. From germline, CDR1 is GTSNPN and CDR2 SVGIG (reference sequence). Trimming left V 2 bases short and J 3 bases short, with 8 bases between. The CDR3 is CAWSYGDNQPQHF. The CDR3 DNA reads TGTGCCTGGAGTTACGGGGACAATCAGCCCCAGCATTTT.

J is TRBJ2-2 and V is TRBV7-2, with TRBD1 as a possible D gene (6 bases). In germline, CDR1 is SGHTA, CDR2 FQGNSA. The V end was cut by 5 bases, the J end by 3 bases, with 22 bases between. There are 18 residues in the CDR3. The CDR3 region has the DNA TGTGCCAGCAGCGTTAGAACCAATCGGGACACCTACACCGGGGAGCTGTTTTTT. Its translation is CASSVRTNRDTYTGELFF.

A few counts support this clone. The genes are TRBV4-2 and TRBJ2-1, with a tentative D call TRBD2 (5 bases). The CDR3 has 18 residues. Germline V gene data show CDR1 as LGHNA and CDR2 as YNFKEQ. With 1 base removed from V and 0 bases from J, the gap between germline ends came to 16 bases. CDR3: CASSQARRAPLSYNEQFF. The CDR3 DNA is TGTGCCAGCAGCCAAGCGAGGCGGGCGCCTCTCTCCTACAATGAGCAGTTCTTC.

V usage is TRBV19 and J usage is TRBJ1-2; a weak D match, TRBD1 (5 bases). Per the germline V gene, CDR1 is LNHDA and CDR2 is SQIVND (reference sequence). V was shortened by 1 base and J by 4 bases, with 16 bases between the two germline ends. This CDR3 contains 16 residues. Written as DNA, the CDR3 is TGTGCCAGTAGTATAGTGCCCGGCGGGGACGCCTATGGCTACACCTTC. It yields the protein CASSIVPGGDAYGYTF. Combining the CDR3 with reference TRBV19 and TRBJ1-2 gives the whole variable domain DGGITQSPKYLFRKEGQNVTLSCEQNLNHDAMYWYRQDPGQGLRLIYYSQIVNDFQKGDIAEGYSVSREKKESFPLTVTSAQKNPTAFYLCASSIVPGGDAYGYTFGSGTRLTVV.